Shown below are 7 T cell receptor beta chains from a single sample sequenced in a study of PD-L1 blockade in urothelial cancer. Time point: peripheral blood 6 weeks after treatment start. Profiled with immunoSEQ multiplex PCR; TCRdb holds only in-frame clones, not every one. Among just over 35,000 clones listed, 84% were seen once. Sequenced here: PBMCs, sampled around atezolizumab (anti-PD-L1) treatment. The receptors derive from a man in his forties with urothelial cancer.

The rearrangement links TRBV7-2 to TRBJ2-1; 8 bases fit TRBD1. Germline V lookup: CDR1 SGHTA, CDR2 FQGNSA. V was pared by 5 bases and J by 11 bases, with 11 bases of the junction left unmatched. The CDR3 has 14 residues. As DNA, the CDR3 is TGTGCCAGCAGCAGGAGAACAGGGGGAAGCCAGCAGTTCTTC. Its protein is CASSRRTGGSQQFF.

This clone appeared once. The CDR3 DNA is TGTGCCTGGAGTATAGCGGGAGGGGCAGATACGCAGTATTTT. Translating gives CAWSIAGGADTQYF. The chain links TRBV30 to TRBJ2-3; 11 bases align to TRBD2. Germline assignment: CDR1 GTSNPN and CDR2 SVGIG (reference sequence). V was clipped by 2 bases and J by 4 bases; unmatched bases: 2. The CDR3 is 14 residues long.

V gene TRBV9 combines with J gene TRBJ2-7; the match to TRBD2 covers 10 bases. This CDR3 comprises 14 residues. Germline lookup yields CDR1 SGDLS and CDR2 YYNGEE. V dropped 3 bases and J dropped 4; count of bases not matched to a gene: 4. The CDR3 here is CASSERTSGYEQYF. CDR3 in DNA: TGTGCCAGCAGCGAGAGGACTAGCGGATACGAGCAGTACTTC.

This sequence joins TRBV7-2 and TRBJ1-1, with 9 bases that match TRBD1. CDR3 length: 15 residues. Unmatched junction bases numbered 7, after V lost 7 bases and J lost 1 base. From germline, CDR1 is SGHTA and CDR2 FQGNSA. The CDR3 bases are TGTGCCAGCACCCCCGGGGACAGGGCGAACACTGAAGCTTTCTTT. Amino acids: CASTPGDRANTEAFF.

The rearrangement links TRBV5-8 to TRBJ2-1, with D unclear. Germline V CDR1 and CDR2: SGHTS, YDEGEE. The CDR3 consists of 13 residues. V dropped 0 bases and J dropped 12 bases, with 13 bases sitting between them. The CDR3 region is CASSLGVQSGQFF. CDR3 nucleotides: TGTGCCAGCAGCTTGGGTGTGCAATCGGGGCAGTTCTTC.

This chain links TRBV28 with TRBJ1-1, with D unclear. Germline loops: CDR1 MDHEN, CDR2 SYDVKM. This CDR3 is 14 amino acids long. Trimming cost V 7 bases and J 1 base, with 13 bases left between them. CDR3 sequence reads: CASTPPGRNTEAFF. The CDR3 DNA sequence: TGTGCCAGCACCCCCCCGGGTAGGAACACTGAAGCTTTCTTT.

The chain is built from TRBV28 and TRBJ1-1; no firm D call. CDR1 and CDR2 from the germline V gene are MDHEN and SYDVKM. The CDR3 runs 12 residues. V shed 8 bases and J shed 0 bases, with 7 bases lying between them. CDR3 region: CASGPLNTEAFF. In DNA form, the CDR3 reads TGTGCCAGCGGCCCCCTGAACACTGAAGCTTTCTTT.